One and the same sample provided the 24 T cell receptor beta chains below, sequenced in a study of CD8+ T cells in alopecia areata (dated by TCRdb to 2016 to 2019). To prepare the library, the immunoSEQ multiplex PCR assay was applied. RNA was extracted from all samples and reverse transcribed into cDNA as template for TCR sequencing. TCRdb retrieved this table from immuneACCESS and kept in-frame rearrangements only. Not all clones are present; in checked studies, unresolved V genes account for under half, and no reason is known for the remainder. The sample has over 200,000 clones on record, more than 45% of them singletons. The ten most abundant clones make up 0.45% of the sample. This sample's time point label indicates: baseline before oral tofacitinib. The sequenced sample was CD4+ T cells sorted from blood, obtained at week 0. Source of these receptors: a human donor with alopecia areata.

This chain uses TRBV9 with TRBJ1-3; D unclear. The CDR3 is made up of 15 amino acids. Looked up from germline, CDR1 is SGDLS and CDR2 is YYNGEE. V lost 0 bases and J 0 bases, leaving 7 bases between the germline ends. The chain's CDR3 is CASSVEGTSGNTIYF. The DNA of the CDR3 is TGTGCCAGCAGCGTAGAGGGTACCTCTGGAAACACCATATATTTT.

CDR3 nucleotides: TGTGCCAGCAGCGCGGGACAGGGGGCATTAAATGAGCAGTTCTTC. Protein: CASSAGQGALNEQFF. The V and J genes are TRBV9 and TRBJ2-1; 12 positions agree with TRBD1. The CDR3 sequence is 15 residues long. Germline V gene data show CDR1 as SGDLS and CDR2 as YYNGEE. V dropped 3 bases and J dropped 7; count of bases not matched to a gene: 5. The full variable domain, completed using reference TRBV9 and TRBJ2-1, is DSGVTQTPKHLITATGQRVTLRCSPRSGDLSVYWYQQSLDQGLQFLIQYYNGEERAKGNILERFSAQQFPDLHSELNLSSLELGDSALYFCASSAGQGALNEQFFGPGTRLTVL.

This chain joins TRBV19 and TRBJ2-1, with no clear D. In germline, CDR1 is LNHDA, CDR2 SQIVND (reference sequence). The CDR3 spans 15 residues. V dropped 6 bases and J dropped 0 bases, with 12 bases sitting between them. CDR3 sequence (DNA): TGTGCCAGTAGCCCGACGGTAAGCTCCTACAATGAGCAGTTCTTC. This encodes CASSPTVSSYNEQFF.

This clone came up a few times. This chain uses TRBV29-1 with TRBJ1-1; D uncertain. V dropped 3 bases and J dropped 8 bases, with 13 bases sitting between them. The CDR3 consists of 12 residues. Germline V gives CDR1 SQVTM, CDR2 ANQGSEA. The CDR3 coding sequence is TGCAGCGTTGATGGAAACTCCAACGAAGCTTTCTTT. Its protein is CSVDGNSNEAFF.

The chain recombines TRBV5-1 with TRBJ1-6, with 8 bases matching TRBD1. Germline CDR1 is SGHRS and CDR2 is YFSETQ. The CDR3 length is 16 residues. V was clipped by 0 bases and J by 3 bases; unmatched bases: 2. In nucleotides, the CDR3 is TGCGCCAGCAGCTTGGGAGACAGGGGCTATAATTCACCCCTCCACTTT. Its protein is CASSLGDRGYNSPLHF. Full variable domain (outside the CDR3, taken from reference TRBV5-1 and TRBJ1-6): KAGVTQTPRYLIKTRGQQVTLSCSPISGHRSVSWYQQTPGQGLQFLFEYFSETQRNKGNFPGRFSGRQFSNSRSEMNVSTLELGDSALYLCASSLGDRGYNSPLHFGNGTRLTVT.

The chain joins TRBV23-1 to TRBJ2-3; D is ambiguous. TRBV23-1 is flagged as an ORF with uncertain function. This CDR3 is built from 18 residues. Deletions cut 4 bases from V and 0 bases from J, with 20 bases between. This CDR3 is CASSPNPSSQPSTDTQYF. The CDR3 DNA reads TGCGCCAGCAGTCCCAACCCCTCCAGCCAACCTAGCACAGATACGCAGTATTTT.

The rearrangement links TRBV19 to TRBJ1-5, with D perhaps TRBD1 (6 bases). Germline V gives CDR1 LNHDA, CDR2 SQIVND (reference sequence). Trimming stripped 4 bases from V and 7 bases from J, with 17 bases between. There are 15 residues in the CDR3. The CDR3 DNA is TGTGCCAGTAGTACCTCGGGGGGGGGCCGGCAGCCCCAGCATTTT. Translation: CASSTSGGGRQPQHF.

This clone was counted a few times. Here the CDR3 DNA reads TGTGCCAGCAGCTCTTTAACTAGCGGCACAGATACGCAGTATTTT. It encodes CASSSLTSGTDTQYF. The rearrangement links TRBV7-2 to TRBJ2-3, with 7 bases fitting TRBD2. The V and J ends lost 4 bases and 1 base, in that order; junction bases with no gene match: 5. CDR1 is SGHTA and CDR2 is FQGNSA in the germline V gene. CDR3 length: 15 residues.

V gene TRBV11-2 combines with J gene TRBJ2-4; 8 positions agree with TRBD1. From germline, CDR1 is SGHAT and CDR2 FQNNGV. The CDR3 extends over 15 amino acids. After removal of 5 bases from V and 7 bases from J, the junction contained 10 bases not matched to a gene. For the CDR3, the DNA is TGTGCCAGCAGCCTGGACAGGGCTAAAGCGAACATTCAGTACTTC. As protein: CASSLDRAKANIQYF.

This clone has ten or more counts. The rearrangement links TRBV6-1 to TRBJ1-1; 9 nucleotides line up with TRBD1. Germline V gene data show CDR1 as MNHNS and CDR2 as SASEGT. The CDR3 length is 13 residues. The J segment lost 4 bases and the V segment lost 7 bases, leaving 4 bases of the junction unmatched. CDR3 DNA sequence: TGTGCCAGCAATGGACAGGGGTTCACTGAAGCTTTCTTT. It is translated as CASNGQGFTEAFF.

The V and J genes are TRBV7-3 and TRBJ2-1; possible D gene TRBD2, 6 bases. V shed 5 bases and J shed 1 base, with 12 bases lying between them. CDR1 is SGHTA and CDR2 is FQGTGA in the germline V gene. CDR3 length equals 15 residues. The DNA of the CDR3 is TGTGCCAGCAGCCCCTCTAGCGAGTCCTACAATGAGCAGTTCTTC. Its protein product is CASSPSSESYNEQFF.

J is TRBJ1-5 and V is TRBV2; TRBD1 aligns across 7 bases. V shed 5 bases, J shed 4 bases, and the junction held 2 bases outside the gene matches. Germline lookup yields CDR1 SNHLY and CDR2 FYNNEI. The CDR3 runs 13 residues. The CDR3 is CASSSTGNQPQHF. The CDR3 DNA is TGTGCCAGCAGTTCGACAGGGAATCAGCCCCAGCATTTT.

The V gene is TRBV30, the J gene TRBJ1-2; possibly TRBD1 for D (5 bases). This CDR3 is built from 13 residues. The V and J ends lost 3 bases and 6 bases respectively, with 14 bases between them. CDR1 GTSNPN and CDR2 SVGIG come from the germline V gene (reference sequence). The CDR3 DNA reads TGTGCCTGGAGCAGTCTTAGGGGCAATGGCTACACCTTC. Translated, it gives CAWSSLRGNGYTF.

V and J are TRBV4-1 and TRBJ2-7, with TRBD1 as a possible D gene (6 bases). V lost 6 bases, J lost 2 bases, and 17 bases lay in between. Germline lookup yields CDR1 MGHRA and CDR2 YSYEKL. This CDR3 has 15 amino acids. In DNA form, the CDR3 reads TGCGCCAGCAGACCTACTTGGACAGAGCCCTACGAGCAGTACTTC. Amino acids: CASRPTWTEPYEQYF.

The CDR3 loop reads CASSEGGSVGRGPSYEQYF. The CDR3 nucleotides are TGTGCCAGCAGTGAAGGCGGGTCGGTCGGGCGGGGGCCCTCCTACGAGCAGTACTTC. The chain uses TRBV6-1 and TRBJ2-7; maybe TRBD2 (7 bases). Germline V lookup: CDR1 MNHNS, CDR2 SASEGT. This CDR3 is built from 19 residues. Trimming took 1 base from V and 0 from J, leaving 22 bases between them.

This chain joins TRBV29-1 and TRBJ1-1; a possible D gene is TRBD1 (5 bases). The length of the CDR3 is 12 residues. The V and J ends lost 4 bases and 6 bases respectively, with 12 bases between them. Germline V gene lookup returns CDR1 SQVTM and CDR2 ANQGSEA. DNA of the CDR3: TGCAGCGTTGGCGGGGCCGGGGCTGAAGCTTTCTTT. Amino acids: CSVGGAGAEAFF.

This clone occurred a few times. This chain links TRBV5-5 with TRBJ1-2; 8 bases line up with TRBD1. The germline gives CDR1 SGHKS, CDR2 YYEKEE (reference sequence). The CDR3 loop spans 16 amino acids. J lost 7 bases, V lost 4 bases, and 15 bases had no gene match. CDR3 amino acids: CASSPGTGLIFRGYTF. DNA for the CDR3: TGTGCCAGCAGCCCCGGGACAGGCTTAATATTTCGTGGCTACACCTTC.

The V and J genes are TRBV6-4 and TRBJ2-3; D remains unclear. Trimming shortened V by 1 base and J by 2 bases, and 7 bases separated the two germline ends. Germline V gene sequence: CDR1 MRHNA, CDR2 SNTAGT. The CDR3 spans 14 residues. The CDR3 nucleotides are TGTGCCAGCAGTGACTACTACTCCACAGATACGCAGTATTTT. Translating it yields CASSDYYSTDTQYF.

J is TRBJ2-6 and V is TRBV19; the match to TRBD1 covers 7 bases. This CDR3 is built from 16 residues. With V trimmed by 1 base and J by 6 bases, 6 bases remained unmatched. From germline, CDR1 is LNHDA and CDR2 SQIVND (reference sequence). CDR3 residues: CASSIVRTGAANVLTF. CDR3 bases: TGTGCCAGTAGTATAGTACGGACAGGTGCGGCCAACGTCCTGACTTTC.

V and J are TRBV29-1 and TRBJ2-3; 7 bases fit TRBD1. This CDR3 spans 14 amino acids. CDR1 is SQVTM, CDR2 ANQGSEA, per germline. V lost 3 bases to trimming and J lost 6 bases; unmatched junction nucleotides: 9. The chain's CDR3 is CSVEPGGEGDTQYF. The CDR3, as DNA: TGCAGCGTTGAGCCAGGGGGAGAGGGGGATACGCAGTATTTT.

V usage is TRBV20-1 and J usage is TRBJ2-5; TRBD2 might be the D (6 bases). V lost 7 bases and J lost 4, with 10 bases in between. The CDR3 totals 11 residues. Germline CDR1 and CDR2: DFQATT and SNEGSKA (reference sequence). This CDR3 is CSVVGRETQYF. For the CDR3, the DNA is TGCAGTGTGGTCGGGAGAGAGACCCAGTACTTC.

V gene TRBV30 combines with J gene TRBJ2-5; maybe TRBD2 (5 bases). Germline V gene lookup returns CDR1 GTSNPN and CDR2 SVGIG (reference sequence). Trimming cost V 0 bases and J 9 bases, with 11 bases left between them. This CDR3 is built from 12 residues. CDR3 bases: TGTGCCTGGAGTGTCGCTATCGGGGCCCAGTACTTC. Residues: CAWSVAIGAQYF.

The V call is TRBV12-5, the J call TRBJ1-5, with D possibly matching TRBD1 (6 bases). This CDR3 region has 16 residues. Germline-derived CDR1 and CDR2 are LGHNT and FRNRAP. V was cut by 0 bases and J by 7 bases, with 16 bases left in between. The CDR3 sequence is CASGLVSGTTGQPQHF. The CDR3 bases are TGTGCTAGTGGTTTGGTCAGCGGGACAACAGGACAGCCCCAGCATTTT.

The V and J genes are TRBV6-1 and TRBJ2-5, with D unclear. Trimming left V 4 bases short and J 7 bases short, with 7 bases between. CDR1 and CDR2 (germline): MNHNS, SASEGT. The CDR3 consists of 11 residues. The DNA for the CDR3 is TGTGCCAGCAGTGTACCCGGGACCCAGTACTTC. Translated: CASSVPGTQYF.